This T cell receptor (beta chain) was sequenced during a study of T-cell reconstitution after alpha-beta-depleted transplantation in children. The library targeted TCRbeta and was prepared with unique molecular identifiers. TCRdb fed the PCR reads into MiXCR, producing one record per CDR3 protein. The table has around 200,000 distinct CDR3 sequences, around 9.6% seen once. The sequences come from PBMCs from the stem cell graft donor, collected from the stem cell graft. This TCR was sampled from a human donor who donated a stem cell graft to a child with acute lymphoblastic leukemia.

CDR3 amino acids: CSARTGSTDTQYF. CDR3 in DNA: TGCAGTGCTAGAACGGGCAGCACAGATACGCAGTATTTT. The gene calls are TRBV20-1 and TRBJ2-3; unclear D gene. Germline V CDR1 and CDR2: DFQATT, SNEGSKA (reference sequence). This CDR3 comprises 13 residues. The V and J ends lost 2 bases and 0 bases respectively, with 6 bases between them.